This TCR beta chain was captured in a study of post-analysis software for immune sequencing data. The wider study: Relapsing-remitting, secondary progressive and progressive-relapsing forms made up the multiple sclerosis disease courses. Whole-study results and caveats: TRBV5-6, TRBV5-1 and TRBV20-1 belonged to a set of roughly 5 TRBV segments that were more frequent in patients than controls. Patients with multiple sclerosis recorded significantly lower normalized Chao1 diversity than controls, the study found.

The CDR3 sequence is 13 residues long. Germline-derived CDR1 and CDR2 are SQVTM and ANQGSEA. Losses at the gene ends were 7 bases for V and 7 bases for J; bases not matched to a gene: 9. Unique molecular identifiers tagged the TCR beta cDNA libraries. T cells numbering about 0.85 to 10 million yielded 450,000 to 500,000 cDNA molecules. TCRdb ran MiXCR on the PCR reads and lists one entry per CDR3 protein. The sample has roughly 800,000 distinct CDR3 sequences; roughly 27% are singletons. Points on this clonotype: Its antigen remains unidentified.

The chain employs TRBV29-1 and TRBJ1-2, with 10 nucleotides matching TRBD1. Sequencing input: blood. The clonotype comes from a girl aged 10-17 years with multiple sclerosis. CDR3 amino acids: CSGSGTGDTGYTF. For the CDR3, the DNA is TGCAGCGGATCCGGGACAGGGGATACTGGCTACACCTTC.